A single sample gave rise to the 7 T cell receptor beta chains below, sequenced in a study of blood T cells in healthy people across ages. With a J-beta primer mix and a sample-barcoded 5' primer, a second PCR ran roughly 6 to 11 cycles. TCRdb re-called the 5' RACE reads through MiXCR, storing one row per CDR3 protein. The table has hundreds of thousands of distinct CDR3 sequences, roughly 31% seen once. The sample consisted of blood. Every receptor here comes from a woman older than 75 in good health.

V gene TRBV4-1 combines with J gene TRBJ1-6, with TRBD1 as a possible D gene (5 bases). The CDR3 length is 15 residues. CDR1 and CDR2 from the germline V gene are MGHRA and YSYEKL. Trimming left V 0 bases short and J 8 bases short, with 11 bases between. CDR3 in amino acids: CASSQEQGLYSPLHF. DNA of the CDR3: TGCGCCAGCAGCCAAGAGCAGGGCCTTTATTCACCCCTCCACTTT.

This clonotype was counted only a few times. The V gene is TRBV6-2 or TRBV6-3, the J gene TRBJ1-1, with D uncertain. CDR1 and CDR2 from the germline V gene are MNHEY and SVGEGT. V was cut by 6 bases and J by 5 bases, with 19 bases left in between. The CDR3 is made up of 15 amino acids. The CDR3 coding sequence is TGTGCCAGCAGCTCGCCGGGCCTCGGCGGGACTGAAGCTTTCTTT. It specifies CASSSPGLGGTEAFF.

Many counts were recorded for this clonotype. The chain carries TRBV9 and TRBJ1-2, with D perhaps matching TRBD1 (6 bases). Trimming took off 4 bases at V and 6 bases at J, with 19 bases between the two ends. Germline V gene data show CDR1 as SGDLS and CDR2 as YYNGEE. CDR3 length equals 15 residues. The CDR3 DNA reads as TGTGCCAGCAGCCCGTCGACAGGCCCTCGGGATGGCTACACCTTC. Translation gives CASSPSTGPRDGYTF.

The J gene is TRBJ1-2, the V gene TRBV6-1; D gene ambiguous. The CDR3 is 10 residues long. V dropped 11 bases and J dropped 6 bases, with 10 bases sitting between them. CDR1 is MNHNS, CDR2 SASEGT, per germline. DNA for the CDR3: TGTGCCGGCTCAGAAAATGGCTACACCTTC. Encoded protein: CAGSENGYTF.

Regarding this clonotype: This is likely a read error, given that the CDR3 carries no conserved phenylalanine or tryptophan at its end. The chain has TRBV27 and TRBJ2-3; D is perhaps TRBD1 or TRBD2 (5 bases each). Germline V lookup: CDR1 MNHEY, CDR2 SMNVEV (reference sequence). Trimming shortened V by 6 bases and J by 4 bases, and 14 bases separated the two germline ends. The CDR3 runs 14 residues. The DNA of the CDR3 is TGTGCCAGCAGGTGGGGGAGTAGGGCAGATACGCAGTATGTT. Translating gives CASRWGSRADTQYV.

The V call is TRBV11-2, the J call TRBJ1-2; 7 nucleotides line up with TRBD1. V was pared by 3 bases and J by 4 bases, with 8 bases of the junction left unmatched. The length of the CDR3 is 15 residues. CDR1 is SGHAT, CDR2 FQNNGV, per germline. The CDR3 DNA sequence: TGTGCCAGCAGCTTTTCGGGACAGCTTAGCTATGGCTACACCTTC. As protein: CASSFSGQLSYGYTF.

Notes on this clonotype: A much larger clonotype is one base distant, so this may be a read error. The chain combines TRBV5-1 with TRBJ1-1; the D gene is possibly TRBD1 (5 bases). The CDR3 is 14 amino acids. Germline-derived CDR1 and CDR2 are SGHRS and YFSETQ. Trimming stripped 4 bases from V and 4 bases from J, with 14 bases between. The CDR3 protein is CASSTGVGSTEAFF. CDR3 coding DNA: TGCGCCAGCAGCACGGGGGTAGGTAGCACTGAAGCTTTCTTT.